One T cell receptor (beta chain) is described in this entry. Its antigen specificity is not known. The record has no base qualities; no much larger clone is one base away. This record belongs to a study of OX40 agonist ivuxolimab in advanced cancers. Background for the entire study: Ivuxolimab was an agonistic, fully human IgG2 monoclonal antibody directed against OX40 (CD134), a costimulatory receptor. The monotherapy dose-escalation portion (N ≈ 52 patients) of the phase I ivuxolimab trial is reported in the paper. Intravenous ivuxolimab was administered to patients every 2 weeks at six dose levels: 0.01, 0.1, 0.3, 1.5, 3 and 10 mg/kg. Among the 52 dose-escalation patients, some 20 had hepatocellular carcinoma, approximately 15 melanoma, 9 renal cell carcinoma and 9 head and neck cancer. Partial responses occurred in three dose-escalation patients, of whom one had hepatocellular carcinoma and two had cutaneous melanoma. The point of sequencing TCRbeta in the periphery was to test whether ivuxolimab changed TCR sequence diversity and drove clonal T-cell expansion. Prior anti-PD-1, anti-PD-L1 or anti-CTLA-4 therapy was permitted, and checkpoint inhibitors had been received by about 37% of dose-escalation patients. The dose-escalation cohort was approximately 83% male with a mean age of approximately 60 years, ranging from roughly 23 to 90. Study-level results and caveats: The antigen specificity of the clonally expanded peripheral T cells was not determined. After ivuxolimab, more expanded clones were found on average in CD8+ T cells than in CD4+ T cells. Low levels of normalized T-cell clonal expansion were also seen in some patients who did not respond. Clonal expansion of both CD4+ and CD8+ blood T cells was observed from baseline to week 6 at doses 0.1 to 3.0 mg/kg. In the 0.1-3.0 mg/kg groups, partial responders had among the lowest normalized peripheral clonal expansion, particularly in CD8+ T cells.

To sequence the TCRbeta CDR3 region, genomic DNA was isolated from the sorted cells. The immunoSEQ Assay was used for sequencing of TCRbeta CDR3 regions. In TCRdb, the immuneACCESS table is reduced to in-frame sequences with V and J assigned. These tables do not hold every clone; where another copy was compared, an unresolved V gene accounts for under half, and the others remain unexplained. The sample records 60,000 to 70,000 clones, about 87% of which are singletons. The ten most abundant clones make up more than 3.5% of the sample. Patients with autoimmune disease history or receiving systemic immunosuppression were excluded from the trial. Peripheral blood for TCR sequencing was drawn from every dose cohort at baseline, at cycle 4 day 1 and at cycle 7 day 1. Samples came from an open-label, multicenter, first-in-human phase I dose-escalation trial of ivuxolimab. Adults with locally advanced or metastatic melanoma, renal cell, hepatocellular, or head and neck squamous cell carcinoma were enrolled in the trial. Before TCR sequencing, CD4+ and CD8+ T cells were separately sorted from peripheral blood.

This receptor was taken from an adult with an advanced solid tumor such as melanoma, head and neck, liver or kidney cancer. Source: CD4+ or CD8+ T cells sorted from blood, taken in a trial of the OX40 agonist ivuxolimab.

The DNA reads as follows: TGTGCCAGCAGCCCGCTACAGGGGCGGCGTAGGACCGGGGAGCTGTTTTTT. It encodes CASSPLQGRRRTGELFF. The sequence links TRBV27 to TRBJ2-2; 7 junctional bases match TRBD1. There are 17 amino acids in the CDR3, from cysteine to phenylalanine inclusive. Left in the record is the CDR3 DNA by itself, 51 bases read in frame from the first base. The germline V and J ends show losses of 6 bases and 5 bases respectively, and no gene match explains 15 bases of the junction. CDR1 and CDR2, looked up from the germline V gene (reference sequence), are MNHEY and SMNVEV.